This T cell receptor beta chain is from a study of cytomegalovirus exposure and HLA in healthy donors. The PCR used 60 Vbeta and 13 Jbeta primers. The method was immunoSEQ multiplex PCR; TCRdb's version includes in-frame clones alone and lacks a portion of them. Of fewer than 180,000 clones detected, 60% to 70% appear once; the ten largest clones hold approximately 6.6%. Study-wide results and limits: Segments of the TCR beta V type were, in most cases, productive about 87% or about 30% of the time in an earlier analysis.

This clone turned up a few times. What it binds is not known. Germline assignment: CDR1 SGHNT and CDR2 YYREEE (reference sequence). The length of the CDR3 is 16 residues. Germline trimming cut 4 bases from V and 3 bases from J; bases unmatched to any gene: 10. The specimen sequenced was PBMCs. The V gene is TRBV5-4, the J gene TRBJ2-7; 10 nucleotides match TRBD1. This TCR was sampled from a woman aged 60-75 years in good health and CMV-seropositive. The CDR3 protein is CASSAQGQGVGYEQYF. DNA for the CDR3: TGTGCCAGCAGCGCTCAAGGACAGGGGGTGGGCTACGAGCAGTACTTC.